The present T cell receptor beta chain was sequenced within a study of shared T cell receptors in the human thymus. Germline V gives CDR1 SGHAT, CDR2 FQNNGV. J lost 8 bases, V lost 3 bases, and 22 bases had no gene match. The CDR3 contains 19 residues. Only in-frame clones appear in the TCRdb table, and some are missing; sequencing was by immunoSEQ multiplex PCR. Here the sample spans 700,000 to 750,000 clones, 80% to 90% being singletons. The sample also formed part of further work on human thymus T cells. That work adds: Thymic and blood repertoires seemed to show skewed V and J gene use.

This receptor was identified in a girl under three years old with a congenital heart defect. The sample comprised thymocytes. The chain carries TRBV11-2 and TRBJ2-5, with 9 bases that match TRBD2. As DNA, the CDR3 is TGTGCCAGCAGCTTTTCTAGCGGGGAAGACTCGACGTACCTTGATACCCAGTACTTC. This codes for CASSFSSGEDSTYLDTQYF.